These 14 T cell receptor beta chains share one sample of origin, sequenced in a study of glioma-infiltrating T cells. Amplification of TCR alpha and beta CDR3 regions from RNA used iRepertoire nested multiplex PCR. In TCRdb, the multiplex PCR reads were re-called with MiXCR into one record per CDR3 protein. The data show 150,000 to 200,000 distinct CDR3 sequences, with more than 30% seen just once and 20% to 25% held by the top ten. The sample was glioma tissue, nonneoplastic brain tissue, or PBMCs (not recorded which). All receptors derive from a human donor with low-grade glioma or glioblastoma, undergoing nonglioma brain surgery, or in good health (not recorded which).

This clonotype has just a few counts. Given a much more abundant clone one base away, this may be a read error. J is TRBJ2-1 and V is TRBV6-2 or TRBV6-3; no reliable D call. The CDR3 runs 12 residues. Germline values: CDR1 MNHEY, CDR2 SVGEGT. The CDR3 nucleotides read TGTGCCACCAGTAGGAGCCGCCATGAGCAGTTCTTC. Translated, it gives CATSRSRHEQFF.

Comments on this clonotype: This sequence may be a read error, since a much larger clone differs from it by one base. The gene calls are TRBV7-2 and TRBJ2-3; 7 bases map to TRBD2. This CDR3 comprises 14 residues. Germline lookup yields CDR1 SGHTA and CDR2 FQGNSA. As DNA, the CDR3 is TGTGCCAGCAGCTTAAACCCGGGGGGAGATAAGCAGTATTTT. Its protein product is CASSLNPGGDKQYF.

There are many counts of this clonotype. The chain employs TRBV24-1 and TRBJ2-3; D call uncertain. V gave up 7 bases and J gave up 7 bases, with 14 bases separating them. This CDR3 spans 13 amino acids. Germline values: CDR1 KGHDR, CDR2 SFDVKD. CDR3 in DNA: TGTGCCACCAGCGTCTTACCACTTAATACGCAGTATTTT. Its protein is CATSVLPLNTQYF.

This clonotype was found many times. The V call is TRBV5-4, the J call TRBJ1-1; tentative D call: TRBD1 (5 bases). Germline V gives CDR1 SGHNT, CDR2 YYREEE (reference sequence). The CDR3 has 14 amino acids. Trimming shortened V by 3 bases and J by 0 bases, and 9 bases separated the two germline ends. CDR3 bases: TGTGCCAGCAGCTCGCAGGGATTGAACACTGAAGCTTTCTTT. The encoded protein is CASSSQGLNTEAFF.

To note about this clonotype: Being one base from a much bigger clone, this may be a read error. The chain employs TRBV3-1 and TRBJ1-2, with 7 nucleotides matching TRBD1. This CDR3 has 13 amino acids. Germline V gene sequence: CDR1 LGHDT, CDR2 YNNKEL (reference sequence). The junction had 10 bases not matched to a gene; V was cut back by 6 bases and J by 9 bases. The CDR3 region has the DNA TGTGCCAGCAGTGTTGAGGGGGCGCACAGCTACACCTTC. Translated, it gives CASSVEGAHSYTF.

The chain joins TRBV19 to TRBJ1-2, with 7 bases aligning to TRBD1. The CDR3 loop spans 15 amino acids. With V trimmed by 1 base and J by 4 bases, 6 bases remained unmatched. Germline values: CDR1 LNHDA, CDR2 SQIVND (reference sequence). This CDR3 is CASSIARGPGYGYTF. The CDR3 DNA is TGTGCCAGTAGTATAGCGAGGGGGCCGGGCTATGGCTACACCTTC.

Concerning this clonotype itself: A single base separates this from a much larger clone, so it may be a read error. The chain couples TRBV18 to TRBJ2-3, with D possibly TRBD2 on 5 matching bases. The V end lost 7 bases, the J end lost 2 bases, and 16 bases lay between the germline ends. CDR3 length: 15 amino acids. From germline, CDR1 is KGHSH and CDR2 LQKENI. CDR3 nucleotide sequence: TGTGCCAGCTTACCTGCCGGAGGTTCCACAGATACGCAGTATTTT. Translation: CASLPAGGSTDTQYF.

A single count supports this clonotype. The rearrangement uses TRBV3-1 and TRBJ2-1; the match to TRBD2 covers 9 bases. V was clipped by 4 bases and J by 6 bases; unmatched bases: 1. Germline-derived CDR1 and CDR2 are LGHDT and YNNKEL (reference sequence). The CDR3 runs to 13 residues. Here the CDR3 reads CASSPTSGNEQFF. DNA for the CDR3: TGTGCCAGCAGCCCGACTAGCGGCAATGAGCAGTTCTTC.

This clonotype appeared a single time. A much larger clone differs from this one at a single base, so this may be a read error. The chain carries TRBV7-2 and TRBJ2-5; 7 bases map to TRBD2. The V segment lost 7 bases and the J segment 0 bases; nucleotides outside the gene matches: 5. Germline CDR1 and CDR2: SGHTA and FQGNSA. The CDR3 runs 14 residues. The CDR3 DNA reads as TGTGCCAGCACTAAAGCGGGACACCAAGAGACCCAGTACTTC. Its translation: CASTKAGHQETQYF.

In this sample, this clonotype turned up once. Possible read error: a much larger clone is one base away. J is TRBJ1-1 and V is TRBV3-1, with TRBD1 as a possible D gene (5 bases). Germline V CDR1 and CDR2: LGHDT, YNNKEL (reference sequence). V lost 7 bases and J 0 bases, leaving 12 bases between the germline ends. This CDR3 is built from 14 residues. CDR3: CASIFTGMNTEAFF. The CDR3 bases are TGTGCCAGCATCTTTACAGGAATGAACACTGAAGCTTTCTTT.

With regard to this clonotype: Compared with germline, one end of the junction differs, possibly owing to a read error. This chain links TRBV15 with TRBJ2-7; D not resolved. Germline loops: CDR1 LNHNV, CDR2 YYDKDF (reference sequence). The CDR3 loop spans 17 amino acids. The CDR3 DNA follows: TGTGCCACCAGCAGAGCCGGGCCGAGAGCGACCTCTTACGAGAAGTACTTC. Its translation is CATSRAGPRATSYEKYF.

Comments on this clonotype: This clone may be a read error of a much larger clone one base away. The chain recombines TRBV20-1 with TRBJ2-7; D not certain. CDR1 and CDR2 from the germline V gene are DFQATT and SNEGSKA (reference sequence). This CDR3 contains 12 residues. This CDR3 reads CRVEVGADEQYF. CDR3 in DNA: TGCAGAGTTGAAGTGGGCGCTGACGAGCAGTACTTC.

The sample holds one count of this clonotype. This likely comes from a read error, as the CDR3 has no conserved phenylalanine or tryptophan at its end. V is TRBV28 and J is TRBJ1-1; perhaps TRBD1 as D (5 bases). Per the germline V gene, CDR1 is MDHEN and CDR2 is SYDVKM. The CDR3 sequence is 12 residues long. The CDR3 spells CASQPGNTEAFL. Written as DNA, the CDR3 is TGTGCCAGTCAGCCAGGGAACACTGAGGCTTTCCTT.

This clonotype was picked up many times. V gene TRBV28 combines with J gene TRBJ1-1; D is perhaps TRBD1 (5 bases). The CDR3 covers 15 residues. Germline V CDR1 and CDR2: MDHEN, SYDVKM. Trimming removed 6 bases at V and 2 bases at J, with 16 bases between. CDR3 protein: CASRTPGQGNTEAFF. The CDR3 DNA reads as TGTGCCAGCAGAACTCCGGGTCAGGGAAACACTGAAGCTTTCTTT.